The TCR beta chain under discussion was sequenced for a study of cytomegalovirus exposure and HLA in healthy donors. As regards this clone: Its specificity is unknown.

A multiplex PCR was run with 60 Vbeta primers and 13 Jbeta primers. Libraries were prepared by immunoSEQ multiplex PCR; TCRdb keeps only in-frame clonotypes and omits some of them. Among around 100,000 clones listed, roughly 85% were seen once. The study, taken as a whole, reports: Reports state that TCR beta sequences accurately predicted most subjects' HLA-A and HLA-B alleles. TCR beta V- and J-gene trimming was later associated with a missense DCLRE1C variant. In vitro data verified three CMV-associated chains as specific for CMV antigens. The study labeled 170 or so TCR beta chains cytomegalovirus-associated.

Germline V gives CDR1 LNHDA, CDR2 SQIVND (reference sequence). CDR3 size: 16 residues. The V end was cut by 5 bases, the J end by 2 bases, with 18 bases between. The receptor comes from a woman aged 35 to 49 in good health and CMV-seronegative. The sequenced material came from PBMCs. The chain recombines TRBV19 with TRBJ1-1; a possible D gene is TRBD1 (6 bases). CDR3 sequence reads: CASSPYTGTFNTEAFF. The CDR3 DNA is TGTGCCAGTAGTCCGTATACCGGGACATTTAACACTGAAGCTTTCTTT. The entire variable domain, with the rest obtained from reference TRBV19 and TRBJ1-1, is as follows: DGGITQSPKYLFRKEGQNVTLSCEQNLNHDAMYWYRQDPGQGLRLIYYSQIVNDFQKGDIAEGYSVSREKKESFPLTVTSAQKNPTAFYLCASSPYTGTFNTEAFFGQGTRLTVV.